One T cell receptor beta chain is described in this entry. This clonotype appeared a single time. It lacks a known antigen. Base qualities are missing; no much larger clone stands one base away. Weak support is all one read offers. These data come from a study of quantifying T cell responses using KT2 cells (dated by TCRdb to the late 2010s). About the study as a whole: RNA was DNase-treated and reverse transcribed with TCR alpha and beta constant-region primers, mostly using SuperScript III. Under optimum conditions, the efficiency of the T4 ligation step was estimated to be more than 9.5%. To avoid over-amplification, PCR2 was carried out as a SYBR Green qPCR and halted once a predetermined fluorescence threshold was reached.

Library method: UMI-ligation and nested PCR. A single-stranded oligonucleotide carrying the Illumina SP2 sequence and a UMI was ligated to the cDNA 3' end using T4 RNA ligase 1. PCR1 was run for approximately 4 cycles (98 degrees C for 15 s, 69 degrees C for 30 s, 72 degrees C for 40 s), and an equimolar mix of RC1.1 and RC1.2, covering TRBC1 and TRBC2, was used as the beta primer. From PCR2 onward, TCR alpha and beta chains were processed separately, with sample indices and Illumina adaptors added. Placed after an 8-base spacer, the UMI was made up of 12 random nucleotides arranged as two hexamers with a spacer between them. Libraries were sequenced on an Illumina MiSeq using v2 2x251 paired-end chemistry, with under 15 samples typically included per run. To boost diversity, each sequencing library was supplemented with PhiX DNA at roughly 4.5-7.5%. The source study handled its data this way. bcl2fastq converted raw reads to FASTQ, and Demultiplexor demultiplexed the reads by dual indices. V and J genes were assigned by Decombinator through tag matching, with a single base-pair mismatch permitted. Collapsinator used UMIs to correct both sequencing errors and frequency errors arising from PCR heterogeneity. Decombinator identifiers were converted to nucleotide sequence by CDR3Translator, the sequences were translated to amino acids, and CDR3 was extracted using C- and N-terminal motifs. A cluster of KT2 sequences that shared one unique molecular identifier was counted as a single distinct KT2 TCR. TCRdb ran its own pipeline on the public reads, namely fastp trimming at Q25 and MiXCR clone calling, and kept in-frame beta chains. Each entry is one CDR3 protein sequence, shown with its most common DNA and genes. These V and J calls originate from TCRdb's pipeline instead of the authors' own analysis. The sample profile shows 45,000 to 65,000 distinct CDR3 sequences; approximately 13% of them were found once. Clones ranked in the top ten supply around 9.9% of the sample.

The germline V gene (reference sequence) sets CDR1 to SEHNR and CDR2 to FQNEAQ. Trimmed from V: 4 bases; trimmed from J: 5 bases; junction bases lacking a gene match: 4. The CDR3 goes from the cysteine to the phenylalanine over 14 residues. The sequence is cut down to CDR3 DNA, 42 bases in frame from base 1. To test the sensitivity and accuracy of the pipeline, known numbers of KT2, a T cell clone whose TCR had already been sequenced, were spiked into unfractionated PBMC. A range of KT2-to-PBMC ratios was set up by mixing KT2 cells into a fixed number of PBMC. The paper as a whole reports these results and caveats: Detection of KT2 sequences showed saturation at very high KT2 spike-in numbers. No side-by-side comparison of the pipeline with other TCR sequencing techniques was included in the study. The numbers of KT2 alpha and beta sequences increased linearly with the number of input KT2 cells across several orders of magnitude. KT2 sequences were detected down to the lowest spike-in tested, about one KT2 cell per 100,000 PBMC.

This receptor was identified in a human donor. Sample: PBMCs spiked with cells of the T cell clone KT2. The receptor chain draws on TRBV7-9 and TRBJ1-2; 10 junctional bases match TRBD1. The bases read TGTGCCAGCAGCTCCGGGACAGGGGAGTATGGCTACACCTTC. Its protein reads: CASSSGTGEYGYTF.